This T cell receptor (beta chain) came from a study of blood T cell repertoires in COVID-19. Study-level background: Samples representing acute and convalescent COVID-19 were sourced from the United States, Italy and Spain. Nucleic acid was either cDNA or gDNA, and it came from T cells, B-cell-depleted T cells, or PBMCs.

Source study methods: For nucleated cells, counts were estimated from reference gene primer amplification. The repertoire was sequenced with immunoSEQ multiplex PCR; TCRdb's copy has only in-frame clones and lacks some. That table furnishes V, J and clone size, whereas the DNA furnished D and trimming. The table includes some 220,000 clones, about 82% detected once. The CDR3 spans 17 residues. Trimming removed 5 bases from V and 4 bases from J; junction bases left unmatched: 11. CDR1 is SGHTA and CDR2 is FQGNSA in the germline V gene. The sequenced sample consisted of peripheral blood. The receptor's source is a woman aged 60-75 years with active or convalescent COVID-19. V and J are TRBV7-2 and TRBJ2-2; 9 nucleotides align to TRBD1. The DNA of the CDR3 is TGTGCCAGCAGCCGTCCCCGGGGGACAGGGACCACCGGGGAGCTGTTTTTT. Its protein product is CASSRPRGTGTTGELFF.